This entry features one T cell receptor beta chain sequence. Its binding antigen is unknown. Base quality data are lacking; no much larger clone is found one base away. For sequencing of the TCRbeta CDR3 region, genomic DNA was extracted from the sorted cells. The immunoSEQ Assay was used to sequence the TCRbeta CDR3 regions. Here the immuneACCESS table is served through TCRdb, limited to in-frame sequences with V and J called. Missing clones are a known gap in these copies; in checked studies unresolved V genes cover under half, and the rest lacks a known reason. The sample records about 74,000 clones, 84% of which are singletons. The biggest ten clones account for around 1.5% of the sample. The sample originates from a study of OX40 agonist ivuxolimab in advanced cancers. Broadly, across the study: Ivuxolimab was a fully human IgG2 agonistic monoclonal antibody targeting the costimulatory receptor OX40 (CD134). Intravenous ivuxolimab was administered to patients every 2 weeks at six dose levels: 0.01, 0.1, 0.3, 1.5, 3 and 10 mg/kg. Of the roughly 51 patients in dose escalation, about 20 had hepatocellular carcinoma, some 15 had melanoma, 9 had renal cell carcinoma and 9 had head and neck cancer. In the dose-escalation cohort, 65% to 90% of patients were male, and the mean age was approximately 64 years, with a range of roughly 23 to 85. Patients were allowed to have had prior anti-PD-1, anti-PD-L1 or anti-CTLA-4 therapy, and approximately 39% of the dose-escalation patients had been treated with checkpoint inhibitors. Partial responses occurred in three dose-escalation patients: two with cutaneous melanoma and one with hepatocellular carcinoma. The point of sequencing TCRbeta in the periphery was to test whether ivuxolimab changed TCR sequence diversity and drove clonal T-cell expansion. The paper describes the monotherapy dose-escalation part (N of about 47 patients) of the phase I trial of ivuxolimab.

The junction carries 12 bases between V and J, which are trimmed by 6 bases and 4 bases respectively. The germline V gene sets CDR1 to ENHRY and CDR2 to SYGVKD. From its cysteine to its phenylalanine, the CDR3 spans 14 amino acids. The read is trimmed to its CDR3 DNA, 42 bases read in frame from base 1. The trial excluded patients who had a history of autoimmune disease or were on systemic immunosuppression. Peripheral blood for TCR sequencing was drawn from every dose cohort at baseline, at cycle 4 day 1 and at cycle 7 day 1. Samples were obtained from an open-label, multicenter, first-in-human phase I dose-escalation trial of ivuxolimab. Adults with locally advanced or metastatic melanoma, renal cell carcinoma, hepatocellular carcinoma or head and neck squamous cell carcinoma were enrolled in the trial. Before TCR sequencing, CD4+ T cells and CD8+ T cells were sorted from peripheral blood as separate populations.

Findings and caveats that apply to the study as a whole: Clonal expansion of both CD4+ and CD8+ blood T cells was observed from baseline to week 6 at doses 0.1 to 3.0 mg/kg. After ivuxolimab, expanded clones were on average more numerous among CD8+ T cells than among CD4+ T cells. Which antigens the clonally expanded peripheral T cells were specific for was not determined. In partial responders in the 0.1-3.0 mg/kg groups, normalized peripheral clonal expansion was found to be among the lowest, especially among CD8+ T cells. Low levels of normalized T-cell clonal expansion were also seen in some nonresponding patients.

The chain uses TRBV10-3 and TRBJ1-4; no confident D gene assignment can be made. The sequence derives from an adult with an advanced solid tumor such as melanoma, head and neck, liver or kidney cancer. The sample consisted of CD4+ or CD8+ T cells sorted from blood, taken in a trial of the OX40 agonist ivuxolimab. The nucleotide sequence reads TGTGCCATCAGCGGAGGACGGATTAATGAAAAACTGTTTTTT. It encodes CAISGGRINEKLFF.